The TCR beta chain under discussion was sequenced for a study of cytomegalovirus exposure and HLA in healthy donors. Study-wide points: The productive fraction for most TCR beta V segments was about 90% or about 30% in an earlier analysis. In a later analysis, most CMV-associated TCR beta chains appeared HLA-restricted.

V was clipped by 6 bases and J by 0 bases, with 11 bases between them. Per germline, CDR1 LNHDA and CDR2 SQIVND (reference sequence). The CDR3 covers 14 residues. The PCR was carried out with 60 Vbeta primers and 13 Jbeta primers. Using immunoSEQ multiplex PCR, the repertoire was profiled, and TCRdb retains in-frame clones only, with some absent. The sample has some 110,000 clones; roughly four fifths are singletons. This clone has only one observation. Its antigen is currently unknown. The sample was PBMCs. The chain uses TRBV19 and TRBJ1-1; D perhaps matches TRBD1 (5 bases). This receptor was identified in a man aged 50 to 60 in good health and CMV-seronegative. CDR3 amino acids: CASSPTGLNTEAFF. The CDR3 DNA sequence: TGTGCCAGTAGCCCCACAGGACTGAACACTGAAGCTTTCTTT.